Shown below are 28 T cell receptor beta chains from a single sample sequenced in a study of blood T cells in healthy people across ages. The authors ran a second PCR of about 6 to 11 cycles using a sample-barcoded 5' primer and a J-beta primer mix. In TCRdb, the 5' RACE reads were re-called with MiXCR into one record per CDR3 protein. Of more than 750,000 distinct CDR3 sequences listed, approximately 32% were seen once; the top ten hold 10%. These data were also filed under a second study, of T cells of mothers and their children.

Material: blood. These receptors were taken from a woman aged 40-49 years in good health.

This clonotype was seen a few times. This sequence joins TRBV6-5 and TRBJ2-7, with 9 bases lining up with TRBD2. Unmatched junction bases numbered 15, after V lost 2 bases and J lost 4 bases. Germline CDR1 MNHEY, CDR2 SVGAGI. The CDR3 spans 18 residues. CDR3 region: CASSYASLGLAGQYEQYF. The DNA of the CDR3 is TGTGCCAGCAGTTACGCTTCCTTGGGCCTAGCGGGGCAATACGAGCAGTACTTC.

Ten or more counts support this clonotype. This chain links TRBV7-2 with TRBJ2-5; TRBD2 matches at 9 bases. The ends lost 7 bases at V and 5 bases at J; junction bases unmatched: 8. The CDR3 runs to 14 residues. The V gene's germline CDR1 is SGHTA and CDR2 FQGNSA. The CDR3: CASTVLAGRETQYF. The DNA for the CDR3 is TGTGCCAGCACCGTTCTAGCGGGACGTGAGACCCAGTACTTC.

This clonotype was detected a few times. J is TRBJ2-4 and V is TRBV2, with 7 bases fitting TRBD1. Germline values: CDR1 SNHLY, CDR2 FYNNEI. The J segment lost 4 bases and the V segment lost 4 bases, leaving 7 bases of the junction unmatched. The CDR3 totals 15 residues. CDR3 coding DNA: TGTGCCAGCAGTGGAAAGAGGACAGGAAAAAACATTCAGTACTTC. Protein: CASSGKRTGKNIQYF.

The chain uses TRBV7-2 and TRBJ1-3; the D gene is possibly TRBD1 (6 bases). The germline CDR1 and CDR2 sequences are SGHTA and FQGNSA. V was clipped by 5 bases and J by 0 bases, with 11 bases between them. CDR3 length: 15 residues. CDR3 DNA sequence: TGTGCCAGCAGCCTGACAGGCCTCTCTGGAAACACCATATATTTT. Translated: CASSLTGLSGNTIYF.

The chain couples TRBV20-1 to TRBJ2-1; no reliable D call. The V gene's germline CDR1 is DFQATT and CDR2 SNEGSKA (reference sequence). The CDR3 contains 11 residues. V lost 4 bases, J lost 6 bases, and 7 bases lay in between. CDR3 nucleotides: TGCAGTGCTAACATAGGCAATGAGCAGTTCTTC. Translating it yields CSANIGNEQFF.

V is TRBV5-1 and J is TRBJ2-5; maybe TRBD2 (5 bases). The CDR3 totals 14 residues. The V and J ends lost 4 bases and 5 bases respectively, with 15 bases between them. Germline V gene sequence: CDR1 SGHRS, CDR2 YFSETQ. CDR3 sequence reads: CASSSGREGETQYF. The CDR3 coding sequence is TGCGCCAGCAGCAGTGGACGGGAAGGGGAGACCCAGTACTTC.

There are a few counts of this clonotype. The chain carries TRBV7-3 and TRBJ1-1, with D maybe TRBD1 (5 bases). The CDR3 loop spans 16 amino acids. V shed 5 bases and J shed 0 bases, with 16 bases lying between them. Germline assignment: CDR1 SGHTA and CDR2 FQGTGA. The CDR3 DNA reads as TGTGCCAGCAGCCCAGATCCGGGACCTTTGAACACTGAAGCTTTCTTT. Translation gives CASSPDPGPLNTEAFF.

This clonotype was observed many times. The CDR3 sequence is CASSGRGVEQFF. CDR3 sequence (DNA): TGTGCCAGCAGCGGACGGGGGGTAGAGCAGTTCTTC. V and J are TRBV6-5 and TRBJ2-1, with 7 bases lining up with TRBD2. The CDR3 is 12 residues long. Trimming at V came to 6 bases and at J to 10 bases, leaving 6 bases not matched to a gene. CDR1 is MNHEY and CDR2 is SVGAGI in the germline V gene.

Concerning this clonotype: The germline gene is not matched at one end of the junction; a read error may be the cause. The rearrangement uses TRBV12-3 or TRBV12-4 and TRBJ2-3; D is possibly TRBD2 (5 bases). The CDR3 is 14 residues long. Here the CDR3 reads CASNGLGSTDMQYF. DNA for the CDR3: TGTGCCAGCAATGGACTGGGGAGCACAGATATGCAGTATTTT.

This chain links TRBV28 with TRBJ2-7; 8 bases line up with TRBD1. The CDR3 covers 13 residues. V lost 10 bases and J lost 3; bases outside the gene matches: 8. The V gene's germline CDR1 is MDHEN and CDR2 SYDVKM. The CDR3 protein is CATFPRGLYEQYF. The DNA for the CDR3 is TGTGCCACCTTTCCCAGGGGGCTCTACGAGCAGTACTTC.

The J gene is TRBJ1-2, the V gene TRBV29-1; D possibly corresponds to TRBD1 (5 bases). V lost 7 bases and J lost 5, with 20 bases in between. The CDR3 consists of 14 residues. Germline-derived CDR1 and CDR2 are SQVTM and ANQGSEA. The CDR3 protein is CSAPAREGVYGYTF. CDR3 DNA sequence: TGCAGCGCCCCCGCCAGGGAGGGTGTTTATGGCTACACCTTC.

This clonotype was seen at least ten times. The chain recombines TRBV7-2 with TRBJ2-5; D gene uncertain. Germline V gene data show CDR1 as SGHTA and CDR2 as FQGNSA. Trimming left V 1 base short and J 3 bases short, with 9 bases between. This CDR3 is 14 amino acids long. The CDR3 coding sequence is TGTGCCAGCAGCTTAGTAGTGGATGAAGAGACCCAGTACTTC. It translates to CASSLVVDEETQYF.

CDR3 protein: CASSPSRRLAGETQYF. The CDR3 coding sequence is TGTGCCAGCAGCCCATCCAGAAGACTAGCTGGAGAGACCCAGTACTTC. The chain links TRBV7-2 to TRBJ2-5; 7 nucleotides line up with TRBD2. After removal of 5 bases from V and 4 bases from J, the junction contained 13 bases not matched to a gene. The CDR3 length is 16 residues. The germline V gene encodes CDR1 SGHTA and CDR2 FQGNSA.

As for this clonotype: A much larger clone sits a single nucleotide away, making a read error possible. V and J are TRBV7-2 and TRBJ2-3, with a tentative D call TRBD1 (5 bases). From germline, CDR1 is SGHTA and CDR2 FQGNSA. There are 13 residues in the CDR3. The chain's CDR3 is CASSAAMTDSQYF. The CDR3 region has the DNA TGTGCCAGCAGCGCCGCCATGACAGATTCGCAGTATTTT.

This clonotype was counted at least ten times. The chain employs TRBV12-3 or TRBV12-4 and TRBJ2-1; D is unresolved. V gave up 1 base and J gave up 8 bases, with 9 bases separating them. The CDR3 extends over 13 amino acids. The CDR3 bases are TGTGCCAGCAGTTTAGGAAGGCGAGATGAGCAGTTCTTC. It translates to CASSLGRRDEQFF.

This clonotype was picked up many times. The V call is TRBV7-2, the J call TRBJ2-7, with D unclear. The CDR3 length is 13 residues. Trimming took off 6 bases at V and 7 bases at J, with 16 bases between the two ends. Germline CDR1 reads SGHTA; CDR2 reads FQGNSA. The DNA of the CDR3 is TGTGCCAGCAGGCCCCCCCCCTCAAAAGAGCAGTACTTC. It yields the protein CASRPPPSKEQYF.

The J gene is TRBJ2-2, the V gene TRBV11-2, with D perhaps TRBD1 (5 bases). This CDR3 has 15 amino acids. CDR1 is SGHAT and CDR2 is FQNNGV in the germline V gene. V was shortened by 0 bases and J by 6 bases, with 11 bases between the two germline ends. DNA of the CDR3: TGTGCCAGCAGCTTAGATGTCCCAGGGTCCGGGGAGCTGTTTTTT. It encodes CASSLDVPGSGELFF. Together with reference TRBV11-2 and TRBJ2-2, the CDR3 gives the full variable domain: EAGVAQSPRYKIIEKRQSVAFWCNPISGHATLYWYQQILGQGPKLLIQFQNNGVVDDSQLPKDRFSAERLKGVDSTLKIQPAKLEDSAVYLCASSLDVPGSGELFFGEGSRLTVL.

This clonotype was observed a handful of times. J is TRBJ2-1 and V is TRBV5-1; either TRBD1 or TRBD2 may supply D (6 bases each). Germline lookup yields CDR1 SGHRS and CDR2 YFSETQ. The CDR3 sequence is 14 residues long. Trimming left V 6 bases short and J 4 bases short, with 14 bases between. CDR3 DNA: TGCGCCAGCACCGACGGGGGCCCTTACAATGAGCAGTTCTTC. It is translated as CASTDGGPYNEQFF.

This CDR3 is CAERGYTEAFF. The DNA for the CDR3 is TGTGCGGAGAGGGGTTACACTGAAGCTTTCTTT. This sequence joins TRBV19 and TRBJ1-1, with D possibly matching TRBD1 (5 bases). In germline, CDR1 is LNHDA, CDR2 SQIVND (reference sequence). The CDR3 spans 11 residues.

This clonotype occurred many times. The chain joins TRBV28 to TRBJ2-3, with D possibly called TRBD1 or TRBD2 (5 bases each). This CDR3 spans 16 amino acids. V shed 6 bases and J shed 2 bases, with 18 bases lying between them. Germline V gives CDR1 MDHEN, CDR2 SYDVKM. CDR3 sequence (DNA): TGTGCCAGCAGGCCTGGGGGTCTGGGAGACACAGATACGCAGTATTTT. Its protein is CASRPGGLGDTDTQYF. The entire variable domain, with the rest obtained from reference TRBV28 and TRBJ2-3, is as follows: DVKVTQSSRYLVKRTGEKVFLECVQDMDHENMFWYRQDPGLGLRLIYFSYDVKMKEKGDIPEGYSVSREKKERFSLILESASTNQTSMYLCASRPGGLGDTDTQYFGPGTRLTVL.

The chain couples TRBV12-3 or TRBV12-4 to TRBJ2-5, with TRBD2 identical over 11 bases. The CDR3 has 18 residues. The V and J ends lost 3 bases and 3 bases, in that order; junction bases with no gene match: 12. The CDR3 DNA reads as TGTGCCAGCAGTTTTTTACTAGCGGGGGCCTCACGGGAAGAGACCCAGTACTTC. Protein sequence: CASSFLLAGASREETQYF.

V and J are TRBV20-1 and TRBJ2-7; D not resolved. The CDR3 totals 14 residues. V was pared by 0 bases and J by 7 bases, with 16 bases between. CDR1 is DFQATT and CDR2 is SNEGSKA in the germline V gene (reference sequence). The CDR3 here is CSARDIDALDEQYF. DNA of the CDR3: TGCAGTGCTAGAGATATCGATGCCCTCGATGAGCAGTACTTC.

A single count supports this clonotype. A junction end diverges from the germline sequence, so it may reflect a read error. The rearrangement joins TRBV6-2 or TRBV6-3 to TRBJ1-5; unclear D gene. Germline V gene sequence: CDR1 MNHEY, CDR2 SVGEGT. This CDR3 has 15 residues. The CDR3: CASSYKDYSDQPQHF. The CDR3 nucleotides read TGTGCCAGCAGTTACAAGGATTATAGCGATCAGCCCCAGCATTTT.

Many counts were recorded for this clonotype. The rearrangement joins TRBV6-6 to TRBJ1-4; the D gene is possibly TRBD1 (5 bases). V dropped 8 bases and J dropped 5 bases, with 9 bases sitting between them. This CDR3 is 12 amino acids long. Germline assignment: CDR1 MNHNY and CDR2 SVGAGI (reference sequence). CDR3 bases: TGTGCCAGCCGGCAGGGAAATGAAAAACTGTTTTTT. Protein product: CASRQGNEKLFF.

The chain is built from TRBV7-2 and TRBJ1-4; no clear D. The germline gives CDR1 SGHTA, CDR2 FQGNSA. V dropped 3 bases and J dropped 5 bases, with 13 bases sitting between them. The CDR3 extends over 15 amino acids. The CDR3 loop is CTSSFNGGVNEKLFF. In nucleotides, the CDR3 is TGTACCAGCAGCTTCAATGGCGGCGTGAATGAAAAACTGTTTTTT.

This clonotype came up a few times. The chain recombines TRBV27 with TRBJ1-1, with a tentative D call TRBD1 (6 bases). Germline-derived CDR1 and CDR2 are MNHEY and SMNVEV (reference sequence). This CDR3 contains 13 residues. Trimming left V 6 bases short and J 5 bases short, with 13 bases between. CDR3 sequence reads: CASSPLRGTEAFF. For the CDR3, the DNA is TGTGCCAGCAGCCCTCTGAGGGGGACTGAAGCTTTCTTT.

This clonotype showed up just a few times. This rearrangement joins TRBV21-1 to TRBJ2-7. TRBV21-1 constitutes a pseudogene. This CDR3 has 16 residues. CDR3 bases: TGTGCCAGCAGCAAAGCGCTAGAAAACCAACGCTACGAGCAGTACTTC. This gives the protein CASSKALENQRYEQYF.

This clonotype was counted between two and nine times. The chain uses TRBV5-1 and TRBJ2-7; no clear D. The germline gives CDR1 SGHRS, CDR2 YFSETQ. Trimming stripped 4 bases from V and 0 bases from J, with 14 bases between. CDR3 length: 15 amino acids. CDR3 protein: CASSHSRVLSYEQYF. In DNA form, the CDR3 reads TGCGCCAGCAGCCATAGCCGGGTGCTCTCCTACGAGCAGTACTTC.